This is a list of T cell receptor beta chains from one sample in a study of blood T cell repertoires in COVID-19. Sequencing was performed with immunoSEQ multiplex PCR; in TCRdb, only in-frame clones are kept and a portion is missing. The data show 150,000 to 200,000 clones, over 75% seen once. The sequenced material came from peripheral blood. The receptors were sampled from a man in his fifties or sixties with active or convalescent COVID-19. The CDR3 runs from the conserved cysteine through the conserved F or W.

TRBV15	TRBJ2-1	CATSRGTGSYNEQFF
TRBV2	TRBJ1-2	CAGDRDRGSGYTF
TRBV2	TRBJ2-5	CASSKGTGGSETQYF
TRBV2	TRBJ1-1	CASSLKYRVTEAFF
TRBV10-3	TRBJ1-1	CAVATGDTEAFF
TRBV3-1/TRBV3-2	TRBJ1-1	CASSRTGGSGTEAFF
TRBV19	TRBJ1-5	CASSIRGGGNQPQHF
TRBV7-9	TRBJ2-3	CASSYGLAGAGTLTDTQYF
TRBV27	TRBJ2-3	CASGVVGTQYF
TRBV7-2	TRBJ1-6	CASSRGPPTTLHF
TRBV7-9	TRBJ1-2	CASEAGQGNRIGYTF
TRBV28	TRBJ2-3	CASSLGLTQYF
TRBV3-1/TRBV3-2	TRBJ2-4	CASSPLRAKNIQYF
TRBV10-3	TRBJ2-5	CAISESGRGETQYF
TRBV6-5	TRBJ1-1	CASSPGGEVAFF
TRBV18	TRBJ2-5	CASSPLAGASETQYF
TRBV5-4	TRBJ1-1	CASSYRENTEAFF
TRBV19	TRBJ2-1	CASRGLVSGNEQFF